Listed here are 31 T cell receptor beta chains from one sample, sequenced in a study of T cells in localized non-small cell lung cancer. This table comes from immunoSEQ multiplex PCR, and its TCRdb copy is limited to in-frame clones, with some not included. The repertoire has some 1,400 clones, 20% to 25% of them found once; the top ten carry around 20%. Sample: normal lung tissue next to the tumor, taken before any cancer treatment. The origin of the receptors is a male donor older than 55 with stage II squamous cell lung carcinoma.

The CDR3, as DNA: TGTGCCAGCAGTTCGAGACGGATGAACACTGAAGCTTTCTTT. Its protein is CASSSRRMNTEAFF. The V and J genes are TRBV6-8 and TRBJ1-1; D gene uncertain. Germline V CDR1 and CDR2: MNHGY, SAAAGT. V was pared by 4 bases and J by 0 bases, with 9 bases between. There are 14 residues in the CDR3.

The table lists this clone with a few counts. The CDR3 sequence: CASRLRQDSSYEQYF. CDR3 DNA: TGTGCCAGCAGACTCCGACAGGATTCGTCCTACGAGCAGTACTTC. The chain carries TRBV6-8 and TRBJ2-7; maybe TRBD1 (6 bases). V lost 6 bases and J 1 base, leaving 16 bases between the germline ends. The germline V gene encodes CDR1 MNHGY and CDR2 SAAAGT. The CDR3 loop spans 15 amino acids.

J is TRBJ1-4 and V is TRBV6-7; D perhaps matches TRBD1 (5 bases). TRBV6-7 is treated as an ORF (open reading frame) with a function not yet certain. The CDR3 runs 15 residues. V was trimmed by 2 bases and J by 8 bases, leaving 15 bases between them. CDR3 DNA: TGTGCCAGCAGTTACCTGGCAGGGAGGGGAGAAAAACTGTTTTTT. Protein product: CASSYLAGRGEKLFF.

This clone was counted only a few times. J is TRBJ2-5 and V is TRBV30, with 7 positions matching TRBD2. The CDR3 has 12 residues. Germline CDR1 and CDR2: GTSNPN and SVGIG (reference sequence). Trimming at V came to 4 bases and at J to 5 bases, leaving 4 bases not matched to a gene. The CDR3 nucleotides read TGTGCCTGGACTGGCGGGGGTGAGACCCAGTACTTC. This translates into CAWTGGGETQYF. Complete variable domain (other parts from reference TRBV30 and TRBJ2-5): SQTIHQWPATLVQPVGSPLSLECTVEGTSNPNLYWYRQAAGRGLQLLFYSVGIGQISSEVPQNLSASRPQDRQFILSSKKLLLSDSGFYLCAWTGGGETQYFGPGTRLLVL.

In its sample, this clone was seen a few times. The chain joins TRBV28 to TRBJ1-1; possibly TRBD1 for D (6 bases). V was shortened by 1 base and J by 4 bases, with 13 bases between the two germline ends. CDR3 size: 15 residues. The germline V gene encodes CDR1 MDHEN and CDR2 SYDVKM. CDR3 protein: CASSLSGARSTEAFF. The CDR3 DNA is TGTGCCAGCAGTTTATCGGGGGCGCGAAGCACTGAAGCTTTCTTT.

This clone is labeled medium-sized. The gene calls are TRBV6-8 and TRBJ1-6; the D gene is possibly TRBD1 (6 bases). The CDR3 covers 13 residues. Germline V gives CDR1 MNHGY, CDR2 SAAAGT. Trimming took off 5 bases at V and 9 bases at J, with 11 bases between the two ends. This CDR3 is CASSPTGISPLHF. The CDR3 nucleotides are TGTGCCAGCAGTCCTACAGGGATTTCACCCCTCCACTTT.

This clone has more than one count but fewer than ten. V gene TRBV11-3 combines with J gene TRBJ2-5, with D unclear. The ends were cut back, 5 bases at V and 2 bases at J, with 12 bases in the middle. Germline V gene sequence: CDR1 SGHNT, CDR2 YENEEA. The CDR3 totals 14 residues. Written as DNA, the CDR3 is TGTGCCAGCAGCCCCACCGGACCTCAAGAGACCCAGTACTTC. Amino acids: CASSPTGPQETQYF.

V is TRBV19 and J is TRBJ2-7; possibly TRBD2 for D (6 bases). The CDR3 length is 12 residues. In germline, CDR1 is LNHDA, CDR2 SQIVND (reference sequence). Trimming took off 4 bases at V and 4 bases at J, with 8 bases between the two ends. The CDR3 DNA is TGTGCCAGTAGTAGCGGGGCGTACGAGCAGTACTTC. This sequence encodes CASSSGAYEQYF.

V and J are TRBV30 and TRBJ1-2, with TRBD1 as a possible D gene (6 bases). CDR3 length equals 13 residues. Germline V gene lookup returns CDR1 GTSNPN and CDR2 SVGIG (reference sequence). Trimming pared 3 bases from V and 7 bases from J, leaving 15 bases between. DNA of the CDR3: TGTGCCTGGAGCCTTCACAGGGATGGTGGCTACACCTTC. This sequence encodes CAWSLHRDGGYTF.

The J gene is TRBJ2-3, the V gene TRBV6-8, with a possible D match to TRBD2 (6 bases). This CDR3 has 14 residues. Germline V lookup: CDR1 MNHGY, CDR2 SAAAGT. Trimming removed 8 bases at V and 4 bases at J, with 16 bases between. CDR3 DNA sequence: TGTGCCAGCTATCGCGGGACCTACTCAGATACGCAGTATTTT. Translated, it gives CASYRGTYSDTQYF.

The table lists this clone with a few counts. The chain combines TRBV7-5 with TRBJ2-1; the D segment call TRBD2 is taken from the table without a DNA check. TRBV7-5 is an annotated pseudogene. This CDR3 has 15 residues. The CDR3 loop reads CASSMGLAEYNEQFF. The CDR3, as DNA: TGTGCCAGCAGCATGGGACTAGCAGAGTACAATGAGCAGTTCTTC.

By proportion, this clone is medium-sized. The chain is built from TRBV28 and TRBJ1-5; maybe TRBD1 (6 bases). Germline CDR1 MDHEN, CDR2 SYDVKM. The V end was cut by 9 bases, the J end by 6 bases, with 18 bases between. CDR3 size: 14 residues. This CDR3 is CASLRQELGQPQHF. CDR3 in DNA: TGTGCCAGTCTAAGACAGGAACTTGGTCAGCCCCAGCATTTT. Based on the CDR3 plus reference TRBV28 and TRBJ1-5, the full variable domain is DVKVTQSSRYLVKRTGEKVFLECVQDMDHENMFWYRQDPGLGLRLIYFSYDVKMKEKGDIPEGYSVSREKKERFSLILESASTNQTSMYLCASLRQELGQPQHFGDGTRLSIL.

This clone was observed a few times. The chain has TRBV7-5 and TRBJ1-5; TRBD1 reflects the table's D call only, with no check against the DNA. TRBV7-5 is a pseudogene. The CDR3 consists of 14 residues. CDR3 protein: CASSLGDRVSPQHF. For the CDR3, the DNA is TGTGCCAGCAGCTTGGGGGACAGGGTCTCCCCCCAGCATTTT.

Within the sample, this clone is large. This sequence joins TRBV11-3 and TRBJ1-1; D is ambiguous. The CDR3 is made up of 14 amino acids. V lost 2 bases to trimming and J lost 6 bases, with 13 bases between them. CDR1 is SGHNT and CDR2 is YENEEA in the germline V gene. CDR3 sequence: CASSLPLTIPEAFF. For the CDR3, the DNA is TGTGCCAGCAGCTTACCCCTGACGATACCTGAAGCTTTCTTT.

The chain combines TRBV19 with TRBJ2-7, with 7 bases that match TRBD2. This CDR3 spans 16 amino acids. Germline V lookup: CDR1 LNHDA, CDR2 SQIVND (reference sequence). V was pared by 5 bases and J by 0 bases, with 10 bases of the junction left unmatched. The CDR3: CASSPLWEGSSYEQYF. CDR3 sequence (DNA): TGTGCCAGTAGTCCCCTGTGGGAGGGCAGCTCCTACGAGCAGTACTTC.

CDR3 in DNA: TGCGCCAGCAAGGGACAGGGGTGCGAGCAGTACTTC. This sequence encodes CASKGQGCEQYF. J is TRBJ2-7 and V is TRBV10-2; the match to TRBD1 covers 10 bases. The CDR3 consists of 12 residues. J gave up 6 bases and V 7 bases, and 3 bases lay outside the gene matches. Per germline, CDR1 WSHSY and CDR2 SAAADI.

This sequence joins TRBV6-8 and TRBJ2-7, with D uncertain. Trimming took off 6 bases at V and 7 bases at J, with 13 bases between the two ends. The germline CDR1 and CDR2 sequences are MNHGY and SAAAGT. The CDR3 sequence is 12 residues long. The CDR3, as DNA: TGTGCCAGCAGCCGTGGTCCCGTGGAGCAGTACTTC. Its protein is CASSRGPVEQYF.

In its sample, this clone was seen a few times. This chain joins TRBV6-8 and TRBJ2-7; D is possibly TRBD2 (7 bases). This CDR3 is built from 15 residues. Trimming stripped 2 bases from V and 0 bases from J, with 11 bases between. Germline CDR1 and CDR2: MNHGY and SAAAGT. The DNA of the CDR3 is TGTGCCAGCAGTTACGCCGGGGGGCGCTCCTACGAGCAGTACTTC. Translated: CASSYAGGRSYEQYF.

The rearrangement uses TRBV11-3 and TRBJ2-7; 8 nucleotides line up with TRBD1. The germline V gene has CDR1 SGHNT and CDR2 YENEEA. The CDR3 is made up of 17 amino acids. The trim removed 5 bases at V and 3 bases at J, leaving 15 bases unmatched. CDR3 in amino acids: CASSPSGQQGVFYEQYF. In DNA form, the CDR3 reads TGTGCCAGCAGCCCCTCCGGTCAACAGGGGGTATTCTACGAGCAGTACTTC.

In its sample, this clone was seen a few times. V and J are TRBV9 and TRBJ1-6, with TRBD1 as a possible D gene (5 bases). The germline V and J ends were trimmed by 1 base and 10 bases, with 15 bases remaining between them. This CDR3 comprises 15 residues. The germline V gene encodes CDR1 SGDLS and CDR2 YYNGEE. The DNA of the CDR3 is TGTGCCAGCAGCGTAAATGGGGGGGTTGCGTCACCCCTCCACTTT. Amino acids: CASSVNGGVASPLHF.

The chain is built from TRBV19 and TRBJ1-5; the D gene is possibly TRBD1 (6 bases). Germline V lookup: CDR1 LNHDA, CDR2 SQIVND (reference sequence). The CDR3 runs 15 residues. The germline V and J ends were trimmed by 5 bases and 2 bases, with 13 bases remaining between them. The CDR3 DNA follows: TGTGCCAGTAGTGAACGCAGGGGAGGCAATCAGCCCCAGCATTTT. Residues: CASSERRGGNQPQHF.

This clone has just a few counts. The chain is built from TRBV28 and TRBJ2-3; 9 bases agree with TRBD1. Germline V gene data show CDR1 as MDHEN and CDR2 as SYDVKM. CDR3 length: 14 residues. The trim removed 7 bases at V and 5 bases at J, leaving 7 bases unmatched. The CDR3: CASTGTGSRDTQYF. In DNA, the CDR3 is TGTGCCAGCACCGGGACAGGGTCCCGAGATACGCAGTATTTT.

The chain is built from TRBV6-8 and TRBJ1-2, with TRBD1 identical over 10 bases. Per the germline V gene, CDR1 is MNHGY and CDR2 is SAAAGT. With V trimmed by 6 bases and J by 8 bases, 15 bases remained unmatched. The CDR3 has 16 amino acids. The CDR3 coding sequence is TGTGCCAGCAGCCCCGGGGGGACAGGGGTATCTGGCGGCTACACCTTC. Translating it yields CASSPGGTGVSGGYTF.

The sample holds a few counts of this clone. The gene calls are TRBV18 and TRBJ2-2; TRBD2 agrees at 8 bases. CDR3 length equals 15 residues. J gave up 4 bases and V 3 bases, and 4 bases lay outside the gene matches. CDR1 is KGHSH and CDR2 is LQKENI in the germline V gene. CDR3 sequence reads: CASSPIAGSTGELFF. CDR3 in DNA: TGTGCCAGCTCACCGATAGCGGGGTCCACCGGGGAGCTGTTTTTT.

There are a few counts of this clone. The chain is built from TRBV28 and TRBJ2-2; 8 nucleotides match TRBD1. Per germline, CDR1 MDHEN and CDR2 SYDVKM. V was clipped by 3 bases and J by 5 bases; unmatched bases: 14. The CDR3 covers 18 residues. The CDR3 sequence is CASSFTHGGQGVTGELFF. The CDR3 nucleotides read TGTGCCAGCAGTTTCACCCACGGCGGACAGGGAGTAACCGGGGAGCTGTTTTTT. Full variable domain (missing parts from reference TRBV28 and TRBJ2-2): DVKVTQSSRYLVKRTGEKVFLECVQDMDHENMFWYRQDPGLGLRLIYFSYDVKMKEKGDIPEGYSVSREKKERFSLILESASTNQTSMYLCASSFTHGGQGVTGELFFGEGSRLTVL.

The rearrangement joins TRBV6-8 to TRBJ2-4, with 8 positions matching TRBD2. Germline lookup yields CDR1 MNHGY and CDR2 SAAAGT. There are 12 residues in the CDR3. Unmatched junction bases numbered 2, after V lost 5 bases and J lost 8 bases. DNA of the CDR3: TGTGCCAGCAGTGGACTAGCATACATTCAGTACTTC. Translated, it gives CASSGLAYIQYF.

This clone was detected a few times. This rearrangement joins TRBV6-8 to TRBJ2-1; no firm D call. The germline V gene has CDR1 MNHGY and CDR2 SAAAGT. Between the trimmed V and J ends, which lost 3 bases and 6 bases, there was a span of 21 bases. The CDR3 extends over 17 amino acids. The CDR3 nucleotides read TGTGCCAGCAGTTATCGCTGGACCTTACCCTCTTCCAATGAGCAGTTCTTC. Its protein product is CASSYRWTLPSSNEQFF.

This clone was seen more than once but under ten times. This chain joins TRBV6-8 and TRBJ2-7; TRBD1 is a possible D gene (7 bases). The V and J ends lost 6 bases and 2 bases respectively, with 17 bases between them. This CDR3 is built from 15 residues. CDR1 is MNHGY and CDR2 is SAAAGT in the germline V gene. Here the CDR3 reads CASSPRGRGTYEQYF. The CDR3 nucleotides are TGTGCCAGCAGCCCAAGGGGGCGGGGAACCTACGAGCAGTACTTC.

The sample holds a few counts of this clone. The J gene is TRBJ2-1, the V gene TRBV11-1; TRBD1 is a possible D gene (6 bases). Deletions cut 2 bases from V and 8 bases from J, with 22 bases between. CDR1 and CDR2 from the germline V gene are SGHAT and FQDESV (reference sequence). CDR3 length: 17 amino acids. The CDR3: CASSLRRAGQGLDEQFF. The DNA of the CDR3 is TGTGCCAGCAGCTTAAGGAGAGCTGGGCAGGGGCTCGATGAGCAGTTCTTC. Combining the CDR3 with reference TRBV11-1 and TRBJ2-1 gives the whole variable domain EAEVAQSPRYKITEKSQAVAFWCDPISGHATLYWYRQILGQGPELLVQFQDESVVDDSQLPKDRFSAERLKGVDSTLKIQPAELGDSAMYLCASSLRRAGQGLDEQFFGPGTRLTVL.

This clone was counted between two and nine times. This chain connects TRBV11-3 to TRBJ2-3; weak D call: TRBD2 (6 bases). V was pared by 5 bases and J by 2 bases, with 14 bases between. Germline CDR1 is SGHNT and CDR2 is YENEEA. This CDR3 has 15 residues. This CDR3 is CASSANSGTTDTQYF. For the CDR3, the DNA is TGTGCCAGCAGCGCAAATAGCGGAACCACAGATACGCAGTATTTT.

This clone was counted only a few times. The V gene is TRBV5-1, the J gene TRBJ1-1, with D unclear. Trimming left V 0 bases short and J 4 bases short, with 13 bases between. Germline loops: CDR1 SGHRS, CDR2 YFSETQ. The CDR3 runs to 15 residues. The CDR3 is CASSLGSGDITEAFF. In nucleotides, the CDR3 is TGCGCCAGCAGCTTGGGGAGTGGGGATATCACTGAAGCTTTCTTT. Full variable domain (missing parts from reference TRBV5-1 and TRBJ1-1): KAGVTQTPRYLIKTRGQQVTLSCSPISGHRSVSWYQQTPGQGLQFLFEYFSETQRNKGNFPGRFSGRQFSNSRSEMNVSTLELGDSALYLCASSLGSGDITEAFFGQGTRLTVV.